The 21 T cell receptor beta chains reported below all come from one sample, sequenced in a study of shared clonotypes between healthy human individuals. TCRdb keeps only in-frame clones here, not all; method: immunoSEQ multiplex PCR. This sample has more than 1.2 million clones, with 98% to 99% found just once. The sample was naive CD4+ T cells sorted from blood. Subset here: CD45RA+ positively selected. These TCRs come from a man aged 25 to 40 in good health.

The chain carries TRBV19 and TRBJ1-5; tentatively, D is TRBD1 (6 bases). Germline CDR1 is LNHDA and CDR2 is SQIVND (reference sequence). V was shortened by 3 bases and J by 3 bases, with 15 bases between the two germline ends. The CDR3 is 16 residues long. The CDR3 DNA is TGTGCCAGTAGTATGATACAGGGAAGAATCAATCAGCCCCAGCATTTT. Its protein is CASSMIQGRINQPQHF.

The V gene is TRBV18, the J gene TRBJ2-3; 7 positions match TRBD2. The CDR3 is 16 amino acids. Trimming cost V 6 bases and J 0 bases; bases outside gene matches: 9. Germline-derived CDR1 and CDR2 are KGHSH and LQKENI. CDR3 bases: TGTGCCAGCTCGCCATTAGCGGGCATGAGCACAGATACGCAGTATTTT. Protein: CASSPLAGMSTDTQYF.

The chain couples TRBV10-2 to TRBJ2-1, with D maybe TRBD2 (5 bases). Germline-derived CDR1 and CDR2 are WSHSY and SAAADI. The CDR3 is 12 residues long. Trimming shortened V by 5 bases and J by 9 bases, and 11 bases separated the two germline ends. The CDR3 reads CASSPSGLEQFF. In nucleotides, the CDR3 is TGCGCCAGCAGTCCCAGCGGCCTTGAGCAGTTCTTC.

The chain has TRBV4-2 and TRBJ2-7, with 10 bases fitting TRBD1. The CDR3 spans 18 residues. CDR1 and CDR2 from the germline V gene are LGHNA and YNFKEQ. Trimming took 3 bases from V and 3 from J; bases not matched to a gene: 14. For the CDR3, the DNA is TGTGCCAGCAGCCATCTCTCGACAGGGGGCCTTGCCTACTACGAGCAGTACTTC. This encodes CASSHLSTGGLAYYEQYF.

This clone was found once. The chain combines TRBV6-1 with TRBJ2-7; 8 bases agree with TRBD2. Per the germline V gene, CDR1 is MNHNS and CDR2 is SASEGT. CDR3 size: 13 residues. Trimming at V came to 4 bases and at J to 6 bases, leaving 5 bases not matched to a gene. The CDR3: CASSAGGPFEQYF. The CDR3 coding sequence is TGTGCCAGCAGTGCGGGAGGGCCCTTCGAGCAGTACTTC.

This rearrangement joins TRBV5-1 to TRBJ2-7; possible D gene TRBD1, 6 bases. The CDR3 consists of 15 residues. Trimming removed 1 base from V and 3 bases from J, with 14 bases in between. CDR1 SGHRS and CDR2 YFSETQ come from the germline V gene. The CDR3 DNA reads TGCGCCAGCAGCTTGATTCACAGGGAAGACTACGAGCAGTACTTC. Residues: CASSLIHREDYEQYF.

The chain has TRBV5-1 and TRBJ2-7; D is unclear. The V gene lost 2 bases and the J gene lost 0 bases, with 9 bases spanning the gap. Germline V gene sequence: CDR1 SGHRS, CDR2 YFSETQ. The CDR3 runs 14 residues. CDR3 amino acids: CASSFTENSYEQYF. The CDR3 nucleotides are TGCGCCAGCAGCTTTACAGAGAACTCCTACGAGCAGTACTTC.

This chain uses TRBV7-9 with TRBJ2-7; possibly TRBD2 for D (6 bases). Per the germline V gene, CDR1 is SEHNR and CDR2 is FQNEAQ (reference sequence). The CDR3 runs to 14 residues. Deletions cut 5 bases from V and 5 bases from J, with 16 bases between. As DNA, the CDR3 is TGTGCCAGCAGCCCGACTAGGGAGTTCCACGAGCAGTACTTC. Protein product: CASSPTREFHEQYF.

This clone was seen only once. V usage is TRBV27 and J usage is TRBJ2-1; D is unresolved. Between the trimmed V and J ends, which lost 3 bases and 5 bases, there was a span of 14 bases. This CDR3 comprises 15 residues. The V gene's germline CDR1 is MNHEY and CDR2 SMNVEV (reference sequence). The CDR3 region is CASSFWPVKDNEQFF. Written as DNA, the CDR3 is TGTGCCAGCAGTTTTTGGCCAGTAAAGGACAATGAGCAGTTCTTC.

V gene TRBV2 combines with J gene TRBJ2-3; D perhaps matches TRBD1 (6 bases). The CDR3 has 14 amino acids. Trimming shortened V by 7 bases and J by 2 bases, and 13 bases separated the two germline ends. CDR1 SNHLY and CDR2 FYNNEI come from the germline V gene. The CDR3 region is CASTKDRYTDTQYF. Here the CDR3 DNA reads TGTGCCAGCACTAAGGACAGATACACAGATACGCAGTATTTT.

The rearrangement links TRBV7-5 to TRBJ1-5; TRBD1, the table's D call, was not compared with the DNA. TRBV7-5 is designated a pseudogene. The CDR3 loop spans 17 amino acids. The CDR3 here is CARRRPGTGGRREPQHF. CDR3 nucleotides: TGTGCCAGAAGACGACCCGGGACAGGGGGCAGGCGGGAGCCCCAGCATTTT.

On this clone itself: Within the sample, other DNA sequences also encode this same CDR3. The chain carries TRBV11-3 and TRBJ2-1, with no clear D. The CDR3 runs 13 residues. The V gene's germline CDR1 is SGHNT and CDR2 YENEEA. V was clipped by 1 base and J by 4 bases, with 5 bases between them. The CDR3 region has the DNA TGTGCCAGCAGCTTAGGACGGTACAATGAGCAGTTCTTC. Translated, it gives CASSLGRYNEQFF.

The J gene is TRBJ1-5, the V gene TRBV27, with D possibly being TRBD1 (5 bases). The V and J ends lost 4 bases and 8 bases respectively, with 12 bases between them. The germline gives CDR1 MNHEY, CDR2 SMNVEV (reference sequence). CDR3 length equals 13 residues. CDR3 DNA sequence: TGTGCCAGCAGTTCAAGGGGAGGAGAGCCCCAGCATTTT. Residues: CASSSRGGEPQHF.

This clone came up once. The chain employs TRBV27 and TRBJ2-7, with D possibly called TRBD1 or TRBD2 (5 bases each). Germline-derived CDR1 and CDR2 are MNHEY and SMNVEV (reference sequence). The CDR3 has 17 amino acids. Trimming stripped 2 bases from V and 0 bases from J, with 17 bases between. This chain's CDR3 is CASSLTSRGSFSYEQYF. CDR3 bases: TGTGCCAGCAGTTTAACTTCCCGGGGCTCTTTCTCCTACGAGCAGTACTTC.

The chain joins TRBV5-4 to TRBJ1-2; D perhaps matches TRBD1 (6 bases). Per the germline V gene, CDR1 is SGHNT and CDR2 is YYREEE (reference sequence). The V gene lost 4 bases and the J gene lost 5 bases, with 18 bases spanning the gap. The CDR3 consists of 15 residues. CDR3 bases: TGTGCCAGCAGCCCAAGGGGGGGGTTTAATTATGGCTACACCTTC. This sequence encodes CASSPRGGFNYGYTF.

This chain uses TRBV18 with TRBJ2-1; 10 bases line up with TRBD2. Per the germline V gene, CDR1 is KGHSH and CDR2 is LQKENI. The CDR3 consists of 15 residues. Germline trimming cut 2 bases from V and 5 bases from J; bases unmatched to any gene: 3. The DNA of the CDR3 is TGTGCCAGCTCACCAAGGACTAGCGGCCACAATGAGCAGTTCTTC. As protein: CASSPRTSGHNEQFF.

The chain uses TRBV6-5 and TRBJ1-2; 7 bases match TRBD1. J lost 5 bases, V lost 5 bases, and 8 bases had no gene match. Germline CDR1 MNHEY, CDR2 SVGAGI. The CDR3 consists of 14 residues. In DNA, the CDR3 is TGTGCCAGCAGTACGACAGGGTCGTTTTATGGCTACACCTTC. Its translation is CASSTTGSFYGYTF.

On this clone itself: A junction boundary mismatches the germline segment, possibly from a read error. This sequence joins TRBV7-7 and TRBJ2-5; 7 positions agree with TRBD1. This CDR3 is 16 amino acids long. Looked up from germline, CDR1 is SSHAT and CDR2 is FNYEAQ (reference sequence). The CDR3, as DNA: TGTGCTAGCAGCCAGGGGATAGGGGGCCTTCGGGAGACCCAGTACTTC. This codes for CASSQGIGGLRETQYF.

The chain is built from TRBV10-3 and TRBJ2-1; D possibly corresponds to TRBD2 (6 bases). The CDR3 loop spans 13 amino acids. Germline values: CDR1 ENHRY, CDR2 SYGVKD. Trimming shortened V by 6 bases and J by 5 bases, and 11 bases separated the two germline ends. The CDR3 region is CAIRLAANNEQFF. The CDR3 nucleotides read TGTGCCATCAGACTAGCAGCAAACAATGAGCAGTTCTTC.

The rearrangement joins TRBV29-1 to TRBJ2-1, with 8 bases identical to TRBD1. This CDR3 has 16 amino acids. The J segment lost 8 bases and the V segment lost 3 bases, leaving 15 bases of the junction unmatched. From germline, CDR1 is SQVTM and CDR2 ANQGSEA. The CDR3 bases are TGCAGCGTTGATCTCCCTCGGACAGGGCTCGTCTATGAGCAGTTCTTC. It encodes CSVDLPRTGLVYEQFF.

The gene calls are TRBV9 and TRBJ2-1; 7 bases align to TRBD2. The CDR3 is 17 amino acids. CDR1 is SGDLS, CDR2 YYNGEE, per germline. Losses at the gene ends were 0 bases for V and 6 bases for J; bases not matched to a gene: 12. Here the CDR3 reads CASSVATGGEWFNEQFF. CDR3 nucleotides: TGTGCCAGCAGCGTAGCTACTGGGGGGGAGTGGTTCAATGAGCAGTTCTTC.